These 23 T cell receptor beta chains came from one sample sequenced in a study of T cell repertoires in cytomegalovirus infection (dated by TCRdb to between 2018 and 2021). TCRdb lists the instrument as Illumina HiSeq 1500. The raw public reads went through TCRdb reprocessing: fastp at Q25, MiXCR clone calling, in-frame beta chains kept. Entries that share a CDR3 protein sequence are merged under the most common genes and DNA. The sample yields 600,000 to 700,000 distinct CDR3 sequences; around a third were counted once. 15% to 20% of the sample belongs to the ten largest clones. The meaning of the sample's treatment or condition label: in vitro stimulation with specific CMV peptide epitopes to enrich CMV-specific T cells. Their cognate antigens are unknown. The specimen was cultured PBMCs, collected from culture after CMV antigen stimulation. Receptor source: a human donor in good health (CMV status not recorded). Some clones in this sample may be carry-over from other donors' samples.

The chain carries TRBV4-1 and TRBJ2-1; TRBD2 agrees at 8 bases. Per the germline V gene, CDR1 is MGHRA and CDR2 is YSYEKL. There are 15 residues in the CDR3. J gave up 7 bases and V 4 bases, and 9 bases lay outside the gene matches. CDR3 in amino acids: CASSPSRGEENEQFF. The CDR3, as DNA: TGCGCCAGCAGCCCTTCGCGGGGGGAGGAAAATGAGCAGTTCTTC.

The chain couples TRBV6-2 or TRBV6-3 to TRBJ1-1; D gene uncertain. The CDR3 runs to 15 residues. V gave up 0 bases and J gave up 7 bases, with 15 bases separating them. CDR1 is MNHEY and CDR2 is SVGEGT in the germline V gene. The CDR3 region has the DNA TGTGCCAGCAGTTACTCGGCTCCCCCGCGGGGTGAAGCTTTCTTT. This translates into CASSYSAPPRGEAFF.

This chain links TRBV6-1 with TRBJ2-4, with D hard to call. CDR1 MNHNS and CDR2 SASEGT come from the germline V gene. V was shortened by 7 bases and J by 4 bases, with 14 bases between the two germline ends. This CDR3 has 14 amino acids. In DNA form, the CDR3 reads TGTGCCAGCACCGAAGTTATACCAAAAAACATTCAGTACTTC. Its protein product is CASTEVIPKNIQYF.

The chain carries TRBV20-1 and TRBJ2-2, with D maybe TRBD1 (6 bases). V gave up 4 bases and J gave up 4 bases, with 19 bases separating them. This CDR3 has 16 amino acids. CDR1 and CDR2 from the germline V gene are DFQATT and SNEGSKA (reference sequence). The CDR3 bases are TGCAGTGCTAAAGAGGCCCAGGGACAACCCACCGGGGAGCTGTTTTTT. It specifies CSAKEAQGQPTGELFF.

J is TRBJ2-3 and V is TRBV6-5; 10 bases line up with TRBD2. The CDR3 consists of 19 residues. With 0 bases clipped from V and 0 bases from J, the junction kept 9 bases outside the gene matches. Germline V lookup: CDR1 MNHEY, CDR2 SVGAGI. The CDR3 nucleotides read TGTGCCAGCAGTTACTCAGGACTAGCGGTTGATACTAGCACAGATACGCAGTATTTT. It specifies CASSYSGLAVDTSTDTQYF.

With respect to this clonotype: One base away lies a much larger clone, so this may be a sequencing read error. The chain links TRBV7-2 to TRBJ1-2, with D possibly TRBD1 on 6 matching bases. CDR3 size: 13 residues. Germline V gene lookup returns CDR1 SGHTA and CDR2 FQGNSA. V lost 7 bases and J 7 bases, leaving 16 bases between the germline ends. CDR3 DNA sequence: TGTGCCAGCACCTTGGACAGTTTCTTTGGCTACACCTTC. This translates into CASTLDSFFGYTF.

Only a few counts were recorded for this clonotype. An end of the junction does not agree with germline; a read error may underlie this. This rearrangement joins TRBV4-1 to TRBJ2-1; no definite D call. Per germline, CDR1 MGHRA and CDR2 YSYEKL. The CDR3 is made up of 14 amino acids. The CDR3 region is CASSQDGSYNEQFF. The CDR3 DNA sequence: TGTGCCAGCAGCCAAGACGGCAGTTACAATGAGCAGTTCTTC.

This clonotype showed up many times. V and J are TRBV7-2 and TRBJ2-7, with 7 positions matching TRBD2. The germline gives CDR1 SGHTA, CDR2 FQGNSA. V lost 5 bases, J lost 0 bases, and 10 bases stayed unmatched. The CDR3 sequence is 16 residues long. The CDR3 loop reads CASSLSLGGGSYEQYF. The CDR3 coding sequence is TGTGCCAGCAGCCTCTCCTTGGGGGGGGGCTCCTACGAGCAGTACTTC.

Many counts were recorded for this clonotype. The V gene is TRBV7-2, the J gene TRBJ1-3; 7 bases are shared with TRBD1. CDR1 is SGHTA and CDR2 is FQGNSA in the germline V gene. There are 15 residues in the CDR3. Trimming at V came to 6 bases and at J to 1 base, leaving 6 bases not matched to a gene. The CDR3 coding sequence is TGTGCCAGCAGTCGAAGGACAGGTTCTGGAAACACCATATATTTT. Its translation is CASSRRTGSGNTIYF. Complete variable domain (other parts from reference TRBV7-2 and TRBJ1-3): GAGVSQSPSNKVTEKGKDVELRCDPISGHTALYWYRQSLGQGLEFLIYFQGNSAPDKSGLPSDRFSAERTGGSVSTLTIQRTQQEDSAVYLCASSRRTGSGNTIYFGEGSWLTVV.

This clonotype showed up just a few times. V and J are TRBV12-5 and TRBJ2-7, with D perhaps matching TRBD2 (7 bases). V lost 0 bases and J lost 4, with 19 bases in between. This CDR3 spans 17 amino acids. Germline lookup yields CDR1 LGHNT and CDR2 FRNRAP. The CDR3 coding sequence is TGTGCTAGTGGTTTGGTACTCGGGGGGCAGGGGAGGTACGAGCAGTACTTC. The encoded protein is CASGLVLGGQGRYEQYF.

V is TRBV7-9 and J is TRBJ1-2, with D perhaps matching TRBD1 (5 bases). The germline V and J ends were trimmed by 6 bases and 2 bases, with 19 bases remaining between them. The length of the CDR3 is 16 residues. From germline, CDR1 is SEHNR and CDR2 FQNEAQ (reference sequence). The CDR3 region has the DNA TGTGCCAGCAGTCCCTTGGGGACCCCCGGGAACTATGGCTACACCTTC. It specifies CASSPLGTPGNYGYTF.

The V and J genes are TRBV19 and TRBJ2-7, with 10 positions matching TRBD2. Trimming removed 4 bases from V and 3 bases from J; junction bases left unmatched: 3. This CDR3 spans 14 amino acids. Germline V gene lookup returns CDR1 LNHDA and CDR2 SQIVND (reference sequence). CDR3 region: CASSNSGRRYEQYF. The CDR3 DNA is TGTGCCAGTAGTAATAGCGGGAGGCGCTACGAGCAGTACTTC.

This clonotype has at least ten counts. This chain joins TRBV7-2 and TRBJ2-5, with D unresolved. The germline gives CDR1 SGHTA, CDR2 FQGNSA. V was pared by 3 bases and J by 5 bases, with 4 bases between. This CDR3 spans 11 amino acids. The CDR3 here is CASSFTETQYF. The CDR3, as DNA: TGTGCCAGCAGCTTCACCGAGACCCAGTACTTC.

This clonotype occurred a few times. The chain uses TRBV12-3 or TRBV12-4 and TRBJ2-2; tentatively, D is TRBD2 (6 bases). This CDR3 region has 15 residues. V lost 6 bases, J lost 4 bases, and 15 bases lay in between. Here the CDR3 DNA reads TGTGCCAGCAGGATGTTAGGAGGGCGCACCGGGGAGCTGTTTTTT. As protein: CASRMLGGRTGELFF.

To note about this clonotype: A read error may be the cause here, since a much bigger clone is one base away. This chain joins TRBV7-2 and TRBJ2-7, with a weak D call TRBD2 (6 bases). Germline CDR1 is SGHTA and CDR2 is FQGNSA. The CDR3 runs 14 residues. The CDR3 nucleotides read TGTGCCAGCAACTTAGCGGCGGGGTCGGGGGAGCAGTACTTC. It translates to CASNLAAGSGEQYF.

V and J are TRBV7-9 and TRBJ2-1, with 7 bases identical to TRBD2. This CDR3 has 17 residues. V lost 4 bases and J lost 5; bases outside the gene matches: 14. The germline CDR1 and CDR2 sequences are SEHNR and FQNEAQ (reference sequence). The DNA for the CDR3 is TGTGCCAGCAGCTCGTACGGGGGGACGTTCGCACACAATGAGCAGTTCTTC. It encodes CASSSYGGTFAHNEQFF.

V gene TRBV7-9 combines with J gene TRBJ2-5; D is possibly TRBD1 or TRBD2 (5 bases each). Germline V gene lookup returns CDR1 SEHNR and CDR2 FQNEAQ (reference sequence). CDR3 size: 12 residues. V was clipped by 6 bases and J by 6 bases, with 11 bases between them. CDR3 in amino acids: CASRGTTQTQYF. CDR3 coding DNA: TGTGCCAGCAGAGGGACCACTCAGACCCAGTACTTC.

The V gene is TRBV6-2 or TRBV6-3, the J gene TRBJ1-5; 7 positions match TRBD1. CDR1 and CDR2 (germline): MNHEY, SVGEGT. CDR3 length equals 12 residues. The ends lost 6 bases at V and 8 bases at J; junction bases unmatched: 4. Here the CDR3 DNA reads TGTGCCAGCAGAAAAGGGGGCAAGCCCCAGCATTTT. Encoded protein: CASRKGGKPQHF.

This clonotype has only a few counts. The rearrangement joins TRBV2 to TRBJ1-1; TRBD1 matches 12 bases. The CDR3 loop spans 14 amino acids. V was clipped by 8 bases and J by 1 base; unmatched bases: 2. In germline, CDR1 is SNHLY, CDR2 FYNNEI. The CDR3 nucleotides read TGTGCCAGCGGGACAGGGGGCTGGAACACTGAAGCTTTCTTT. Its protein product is CASGTGGWNTEAFF.

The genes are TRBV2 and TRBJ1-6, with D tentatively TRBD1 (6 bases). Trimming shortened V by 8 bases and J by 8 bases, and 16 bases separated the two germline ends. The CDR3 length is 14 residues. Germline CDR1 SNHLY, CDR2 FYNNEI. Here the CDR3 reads CASGGNRADSPLHF. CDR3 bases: TGTGCCAGCGGCGGTAACAGGGCGGATTCACCCCTCCACTTT.

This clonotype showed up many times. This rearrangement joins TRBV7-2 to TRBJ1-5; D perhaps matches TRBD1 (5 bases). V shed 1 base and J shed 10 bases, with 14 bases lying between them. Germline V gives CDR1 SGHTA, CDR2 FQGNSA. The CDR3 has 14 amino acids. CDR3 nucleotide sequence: TGTGCCAGCAGCTTAGGGGACCGAAGGCTTCCCCAGCATTTT. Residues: CASSLGDRRLPQHF.

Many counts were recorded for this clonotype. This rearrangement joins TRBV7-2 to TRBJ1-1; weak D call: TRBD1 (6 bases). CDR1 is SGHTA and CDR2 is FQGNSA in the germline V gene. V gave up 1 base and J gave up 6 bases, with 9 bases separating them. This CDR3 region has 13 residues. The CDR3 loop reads CASSLVGGAEAFF. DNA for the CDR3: TGTGCCAGCAGCTTAGTTGGGGGCGCTGAAGCTTTCTTT.

The chain's CDR3 is CASSRGPSMNTEAFF. For the CDR3, the DNA is TGCGCCAGCAGCAGGGGACCGAGTATGAACACTGAAGCTTTCTTT. The J gene is TRBJ1-1, the V gene TRBV5-1; tentative D call: TRBD1 (5 bases). Germline CDR1 SGHRS, CDR2 YFSETQ. The CDR3 has 15 residues. Trimming took off 4 bases at V and 0 bases at J, with 13 bases between the two ends.